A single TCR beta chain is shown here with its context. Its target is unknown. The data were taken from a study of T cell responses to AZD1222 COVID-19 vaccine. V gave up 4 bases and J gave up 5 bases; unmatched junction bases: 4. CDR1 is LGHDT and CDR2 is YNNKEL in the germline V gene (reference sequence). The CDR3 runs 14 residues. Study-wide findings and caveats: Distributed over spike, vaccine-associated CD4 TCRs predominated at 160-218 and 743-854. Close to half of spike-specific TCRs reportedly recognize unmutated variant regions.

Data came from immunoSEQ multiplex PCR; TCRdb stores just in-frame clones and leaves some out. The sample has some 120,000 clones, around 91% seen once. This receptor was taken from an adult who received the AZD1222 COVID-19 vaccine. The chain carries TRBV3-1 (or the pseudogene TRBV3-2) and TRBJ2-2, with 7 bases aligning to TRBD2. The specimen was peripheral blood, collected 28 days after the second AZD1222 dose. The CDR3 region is CASSLREGTGELFF. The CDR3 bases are TGTGCCAGCAGCCTTAGGGAGGGGACCGGGGAGCTGTTTTTT.